This record covers a single T cell receptor (beta chain). Its antigen is not identified. Germline loops: CDR1 SQVTM, CDR2 ANQGSEA. The CDR3 has 13 amino acids. The junction had 10 bases not matched to a gene; V was cut back by 6 bases and J by 5 bases. Original analysis: Without quality scores, immunoSEQ junctional reads could not be filtered like full-length reads. The method was immunoSEQ multiplex PCR; TCRdb's version includes in-frame clones alone and lacks a portion of them. The V and J calls and clone size come from that table; D and trimming were worked out from the DNA. The sample gives some 2.4 million clones, under 95% of which show up once; roughly 0.39% is in the top ten. The data are from a study of shared clonotypes between healthy human individuals. Study outcomes and limitations: An expected dependence of interdonor clonotype sharing on sequencing depth was noted. What rarefaction showed was incomplete sorted-subset sequencing despite large depth.

Adults of Caucasian background living in Nashville, Tennessee made up all donors. This sequence originates from a man younger than 30 in good health. Some clones in this sample may be carry-over from other donors' samples. Sequencing was done on a sample of naive CD4+ T cells from PBMCs. Sample subset: CD45RA+ positively selected. V is TRBV29-1 and J is TRBJ2-7, with TRBD1 matching 7 bases. CDR3: CSVLRGQWDEQYF. The CDR3 bases are TGCAGCGTACTACGGGGACAGTGGGACGAGCAGTACTTC.